This is a list of T cell receptor beta chains from one sample in a study of shared clonotypes between healthy human individuals. TCRdb keeps only in-frame clones here, not all; method: immunoSEQ multiplex PCR. This table holds 800,000 to 1,200,000 clones, about 80% found once. Sequencing was carried out using memory CD4+ T cells from PBMCs. The receptors were sampled from a man younger than 35 in good health. Some clones in this sample may be carry-over from other donors' samples. Both conserved end residues are trimmed from each CDR3.

>TRBV6-6|13|TRBJ1-5
ASSDRGGGNQPQH
>TRBV29-1|13|TRBJ1-2
SANTGQGNNYGYT
>TRBV6-6|13|TRBJ2-7
AISSPGLERYEQY
>TRBV2|11|TRBJ1-1
ASSHDRESEAF
>TRBV2|14|TRBJ2-1
ASSEGRVYGYNEQF
>TRBV6-6|13|TRBJ2-3
ASSYGVAGTDTQY
>TRBV7-6|13|TRBJ2-1
ASSGVGSSYNEQF
>TRBV7-9|10|TRBJ2-5
ASSLIVETQY
>TRBV18|11|TRBJ1-1
ASTGQGYTEAF
>TRBV7-9|13|TRBJ2-5
ASSRTGGEGETQY
>TRBV5-1|13|TRBJ1-4
ASSLAGTGYEKLF
>TRBV4-2|12|TRBJ2-5
ASSHPTEQETQY
>TRBV5-1|13|TRBJ2-7
ASSLAGQGERGSD